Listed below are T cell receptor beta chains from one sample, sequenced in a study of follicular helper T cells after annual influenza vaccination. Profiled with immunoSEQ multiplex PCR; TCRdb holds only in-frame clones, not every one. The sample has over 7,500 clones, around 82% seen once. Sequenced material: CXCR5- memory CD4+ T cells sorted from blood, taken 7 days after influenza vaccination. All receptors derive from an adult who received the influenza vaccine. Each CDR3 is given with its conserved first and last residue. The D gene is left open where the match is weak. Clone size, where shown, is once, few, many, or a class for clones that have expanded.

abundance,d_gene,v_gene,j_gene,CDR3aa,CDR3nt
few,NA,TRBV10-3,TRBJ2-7,CAIRDLGRENEQYF,TGTGCCATCAGAGACCTGGGGCGCGAAAACGAGCAGTACTTC
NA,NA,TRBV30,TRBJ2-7,CAWSPRVGVNPYEQYF,TGTGCCTGGAGCCCAAGGGTAGGGGTCAACCCCTACGAGCAGTACTTC
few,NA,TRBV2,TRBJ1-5,CASSEGSAGQPQHF,TGTGCCAGCAGTGAAGGGTCCGCCGGTCAGCCCCAGCATTTT
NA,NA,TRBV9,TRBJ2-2,CASSVVGIGTGELFF,TGTGCCAGCAGCGTAGTCGGGATCGGCACCGGGGAGCTGTTTTTT
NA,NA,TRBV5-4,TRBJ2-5,CASSQTGQETQYF,TGTGCCAGCAGCCAGACAGGTCAAGAGACCCAGTACTTC
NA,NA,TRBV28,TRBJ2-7,CASSGGLSYEQYF,TGTGCCAGCAGCGGGGGTTTATCCTACGAGCAGTACTTC
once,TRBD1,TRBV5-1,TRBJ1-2,CASSLDLDRSYGYTF,TGCGCCAGCAGCCTGGATCTGGACAGGTCCTATGGCTACACCTTC
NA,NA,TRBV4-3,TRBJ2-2,CASSQDQQNTGELFF,TGCGCCAGCAGCCAAGATCAACAGAACACCGGGGAGCTGTTTTTT
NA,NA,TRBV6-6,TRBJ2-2,CASSYTGPNTGELFF,TGTGCCAGCAGTTACACAGGGCCGAACACCGGGGAGCTGTTTTTT
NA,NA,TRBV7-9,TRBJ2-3,CASSLDTGGTDTQYF,TGTGCCAGCAGCTTAGATACGGGAGGCACAGATACGCAGTATTTT
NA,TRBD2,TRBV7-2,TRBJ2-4,CASSPRTSGISKNIQYF,TGTGCCAGCAGCCCCAGGACTAGCGGGATTAGCAAAAACATTCAGTACTTC
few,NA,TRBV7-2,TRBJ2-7,CASSSQRYEQYF,TGTGCCAGCAGCTCCCAACGCTACGAGCAGTACTTC
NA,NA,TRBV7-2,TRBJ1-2,CASSLVSGRDGYTF,TGTGCCAGCAGCTTAGTAAGTGGTCGGGATGGCTACACCTTC
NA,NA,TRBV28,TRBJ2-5,CASSFRETQYF,TGTGCCAGCAGTTTTAGAGAGACCCAGTACTTC